This T cell receptor (beta chain) was profiled in a study of high-grade serous ovarian cancer treatment subgroups. Overall study results and limits: TCR relatedness rose with neoantigen level and trended with mutation load.

Tumor tissue was taken before any definitive surgery or chemotherapy was given. Method: immunoSEQ multiplex PCR; TCRdb's copy keeps in-frame clones and lacks some. The sample lists 4,500 or so clones, 60% to 80% occurring once. As regards this clone: What it binds is not known.

Sequencing input: tumor tissue. This TCR derives from a human donor with high-grade serous ovarian cancer.

Here the CDR3 DNA reads TGTGCCAGTAGTCTGGGTGCTAACTATGGCTACACCTTC. Translating it yields CASSLGANYGYTF. The rearrangement uses TRBV19 and TRBJ1-2; D call uncertain. CDR3 length: 13 amino acids. The V end lost 5 bases, the J end lost 0 bases, and 7 bases lay between the germline ends. The germline V gene encodes CDR1 LNHDA and CDR2 SQIVND (reference sequence).